This TCR beta chain came from a study of OX40 agonist ivuxolimab in advanced cancers. Overall study context: All patients had ivuxolimab intravenously every 2 weeks at 0.01 to 10 mg/kg. Study results and caveats: Some of the lowest clonal expansion was seen in partial responders at 0.1-3.0 mg/kg. In a subset of nonresponders, normalized T-cell clonal expansion was also low.

V was cut by 3 bases and J by 5 bases, with 11 bases left in between. The CDR3 contains 14 residues. Looked up from germline, CDR1 is LNHDA and CDR2 is SQIVND (reference sequence). In regard to this clone: Antigen specificity is unknown.

Data came from immunoSEQ multiplex PCR; TCRdb stores just in-frame clones and leaves some out. This sample yields over 50,000 clones, of which around 82% are seen a single time; 0.52% belongs to the top ten. This specimen was CD4+ or CD8+ T cells sorted from blood, taken in a trial of the OX40 agonist ivuxolimab. The chain combines TRBV19 with TRBJ2-1; tentatively, D is TRBD1 or TRBD2 (5 bases each). This receptor was obtained from an adult with an advanced solid tumor such as melanoma, head and neck, liver or kidney cancer. The CDR3 sequence is CASSMGELDNEQFF. CDR3 nucleotide sequence: TGTGCCAGTAGTATGGGGGAGTTGGACAATGAGCAGTTCTTC. Using reference TRBV19 and TRBJ2-1 for the parts outside the CDR3, the full variable domain is DGGITQSPKYLFRKEGQNVTLSCEQNLNHDAMYWYRQDPGQGLRLIYYSQIVNDFQKGDIAEGYSVSREKKESFPLTVTSAQKNPTAFYLCASSMGELDNEQFFGPGTRLTVL.